The 19 T cell receptor beta chains below come from one sample, sequenced in a study of OX40 agonist ivuxolimab in advanced cancers. Receptor libraries were prepared by the immunoSEQ multiplex PCR assay. TCRdb took this table from immuneACCESS and kept in-frame rearrangements with V and J called. Such tables lack part of the clones; where checked against another copy, unresolved V genes explain under half of the gap, and the rest is unexplained. For this sample the table gives about 12,000 clones, of which 81% were detected only once. The top ten hold over 12% of the sample. Sample: CD4+ or CD8+ T cells sorted from blood, taken in a trial of the OX40 agonist ivuxolimab. These receptors all come from an adult with an advanced solid tumor such as melanoma, head and neck, liver or kidney cancer.

The chain links TRBV9 to TRBJ2-1; TRBD2 aligns across 10 bases. The ends lost 3 bases at V and 5 bases at J; junction bases unmatched: 5. Germline CDR1 is SGDLS and CDR2 is YYNGEE. There are 15 residues in the CDR3. CDR3 residues: CASSGTSGYNNEQFF. The CDR3 DNA follows: TGTGCCAGCAGCGGGACTAGCGGTTACAACAATGAGCAGTTCTTC.

The rearrangement links TRBV19 to TRBJ1-4, with 8 nucleotides matching TRBD1. Germline CDR1 is LNHDA and CDR2 is SQIVND (reference sequence). V dropped 3 bases and J dropped 3; count of bases not matched to a gene: 12. This CDR3 spans 18 amino acids. The CDR3 region has the DNA TGTGCCAGTAGTATTACCTTCGGTGGGACAGGCGCTAATGAAAAACTGTTTTTT. It translates to CASSITFGGTGANEKLFF. Combining the CDR3 with reference TRBV19 and TRBJ1-4 gives the whole variable domain DGGITQSPKYLFRKEGQNVTLSCEQNLNHDAMYWYRQDPGQGLRLIYYSQIVNDFQKGDIAEGYSVSREKKESFPLTVTSAQKNPTAFYLCASSITFGGTGANEKLFFGSGTQLSVL.

This clone is deemed medium-sized. J is TRBJ2-3 and V is TRBV6-4; D might be TRBD2 (6 bases). Germline assignment: CDR1 MRHNA and CDR2 SNTAGT. CDR3 length: 14 residues. The V and J ends lost 6 bases and 0 bases respectively, with 10 bases between them. CDR3 in DNA: TGTGCCAGCAGCGAGGGACTCAGCACAGATACGCAGTATTTT. Amino acid sequence: CASSEGLSTDTQYF.

As regards this clone: This specimen includes other DNA sequences encoding the same CDR3. This rearrangement joins TRBV27 to TRBJ2-5, with a tentative D call TRBD2 (5 bases). Between the trimmed V and J ends, which lost 4 bases and 5 bases, there was a span of 8 bases. Looked up from germline, CDR1 is MNHEY and CDR2 is SMNVEV (reference sequence). This CDR3 has 12 residues. CDR3 in amino acids: CASSSPGETQYF. CDR3 DNA sequence: TGTGCCAGCAGTTCACCGGGGGAGACCCAGTACTTC.

The CDR3 DNA reads as TGTGCCAGTAGCGGGGTGCGCGAGCAGTACTTC. It encodes CASSGVREQYF. The chain uses TRBV19 and TRBJ2-7; tentatively, D is TRBD2 (5 bases). Between the trimmed V and J ends, which lost 6 bases and 6 bases, there was a span of 9 bases. The germline CDR1 and CDR2 sequences are LNHDA and SQIVND (reference sequence). The CDR3 length is 11 residues.

In DNA, the CDR3 is TGTGCCAGCAGCTCCGGCGGGAAGCCCTACGAGCAGTACTTC. It is translated as CASSSGGKPYEQYF. V gene TRBV7-9 combines with J gene TRBJ2-7, with D possibly matching TRBD2 (6 bases). The CDR3 covers 14 residues. The V and J ends lost 4 bases and 2 bases respectively, with 12 bases between them. Germline-derived CDR1 and CDR2 are SEHNR and FQNEAQ (reference sequence). Combining the CDR3 with reference TRBV7-9 and TRBJ2-7 gives the whole variable domain DTGVSQNPRHKITKRGQNVTFRCDPISEHNRLYWYRQTLGQGPEFLTYFQNEAQLEKSRLLSDRFSAERPKGSFSTLEIQRTEQGDSAMYLCASSSGGKPYEQYFGPGTRLTVT.

This clone was seen more than once but under ten times. The same CDR3 also results from other DNA sequences found in this sample. For the CDR3, the DNA is TGTGCCAGCAGTTCGCCGGGGGAGACCCAGTACTTC. This codes for CASSSPGETQYF. This chain joins TRBV27 and TRBJ2-5, with D perhaps TRBD2 (5 bases). The CDR3 totals 12 residues. In germline, CDR1 is MNHEY, CDR2 SMNVEV (reference sequence). V lost 4 bases and J lost 5, with 8 bases in between.

The chain recombines TRBV5-6 with TRBJ2-2, with unresolved D. This CDR3 spans 13 amino acids. Germline V gene lookup returns CDR1 SGHDT and CDR2 YYEEEE. The V and J ends lost 3 bases and 11 bases respectively, with 14 bases between them. The CDR3 reads CASSSPHERELFF. For the CDR3, the DNA is TGTGCCAGCAGCTCCCCTCACGAGCGCGAGCTGTTTTTT.

The rearrangement uses TRBV7-2 and TRBJ2-7; TRBD2 matches at 7 bases. Trimming took 5 bases from V and 0 from J; bases not matched to a gene: 10. Germline V gene lookup returns CDR1 SGHTA and CDR2 FQGNSA. The CDR3 is made up of 16 amino acids. CDR3: CASSRGLDWSSYEQYF. The CDR3 DNA sequence: TGTGCCAGCAGCAGAGGACTAGACTGGAGCTCCTACGAGCAGTACTTC.

J is TRBJ2-7 and V is TRBV15; a possible D gene is TRBD2 (7 bases). V was pared by 3 bases and J by 4 bases, with 13 bases between. This CDR3 is 14 amino acids long. Germline V gene lookup returns CDR1 LNHNV and CDR2 YYDKDF (reference sequence). As DNA, the CDR3 is TGTGCCACCAGCAGTCAAAGGGGGGGATACGAGCAGTACTTC. Its protein is CATSSQRGGYEQYF. The full variable domain, completed using reference TRBV15 and TRBJ2-7, is DAMVIQNPRYQVTQFGKPVTLSCSQTLNHNVMYWYQQKSSQAPKLLFHYYDKDFNNEADTPDNFQSRRPNTSFCFLDIRSPGLGDTAMYLCATSSQRGGYEQYFGPGTRLTVT.

This clone has a single count. The chain employs TRBV27 and TRBJ2-1; D call uncertain. The V end lost 6 bases, the J end lost 4 bases, and 7 bases lay between the germline ends. The CDR3 contains 12 residues. Germline assignment: CDR1 MNHEY and CDR2 SMNVEV (reference sequence). The CDR3 sequence: CASRPGYNEQFF. CDR3 bases: TGTGCCAGCAGACCCGGATACAATGAGCAGTTCTTC.

The chain couples TRBV6-5 to TRBJ2-7; 11 bases map to TRBD2. CDR1 MNHEY and CDR2 SVGAGI come from the germline V gene. The J segment lost 3 bases and the V segment lost 5 bases, leaving 6 bases of the junction unmatched. This CDR3 region has 15 residues. CDR3 loop: CASSPRTSGFYEQYF. CDR3 DNA: TGTGCCAGCAGTCCAAGGACTAGCGGGTTCTACGAGCAGTACTTC.

The chain uses TRBV4-3 and TRBJ2-7; TRBD2 matches at 8 bases. CDR1 is LGHNA, CDR2 YSLEER, per germline. The CDR3 has 17 amino acids. Trimming removed 6 bases from V and 0 bases from J; junction bases left unmatched: 13. The CDR3 loop reads CASSPGGGRAPSYEQYF. CDR3 DNA sequence: TGCGCCAGCAGTCCGGGGGGGGGCAGGGCCCCCTCCTACGAGCAGTACTTC.

This CDR3 reads CASSFLRADTQYF. The CDR3 region has the DNA TGTGCCAGCAGTTTCCTGAGGGCAGATACGCAGTATTTT. The chain recombines TRBV27 with TRBJ2-3; tentatively, D is TRBD2 (5 bases). CDR3 size: 13 residues. V dropped 3 bases and J dropped 4 bases, with 8 bases sitting between them. The germline V gene has CDR1 MNHEY and CDR2 SMNVEV (reference sequence).

This chain connects TRBV29-1 to TRBJ2-7; 7 bases map to TRBD1. The germline V gene encodes CDR1 SQVTM and CDR2 ANQGSEA. The CDR3 extends over 12 amino acids. The V and J ends lost 7 bases and 2 bases, in that order; junction bases with no gene match: 5. This chain's CDR3 is CSAGQNTYEQYF. CDR3 DNA: TGCAGCGCGGGACAGAATACCTACGAGCAGTACTTC.

The chain joins TRBV5-6 to TRBJ2-7; D is unresolved. The CDR3 has 13 residues. Between the trimmed V and J ends, which lost 1 base and 9 bases, there was a span of 14 bases. CDR1 is SGHDT, CDR2 YYEEEE, per germline. In nucleotides, the CDR3 is TGTGCCAGCAGCTTGCAAACTTTTAGTGGGCAGTACTTC. Amino acid sequence: CASSLQTFSGQYF.

V is TRBV28 and J is TRBJ1-6, with D tentatively TRBD1 (6 bases). The germline V gene encodes CDR1 MDHEN and CDR2 SYDVKM. The V gene lost 7 bases and the J gene lost 7 bases, with 17 bases spanning the gap. The length of the CDR3 is 15 residues. The CDR3 nucleotides are TGTGCCAGCAATCTCCGGACAGCCCTCAATTCACCCCTCCACTTT. Translation: CASNLRTALNSPLHF.

The rearrangement uses TRBV19 and TRBJ2-1, with 10 bases that match TRBD2. The junction had 0 bases not matched to a gene; V was cut back by 10 bases and J by 9 bases. Germline lookup yields CDR1 LNHDA and CDR2 SQIVND (reference sequence). The CDR3 consists of 10 residues. This CDR3 reads CATSGGEQFF. The CDR3 region has the DNA TGTGCCACTAGCGGGGGTGAGCAGTTCTTC.

This chain joins TRBV18 and TRBJ2-7; possible D gene TRBD2, 6 bases. The V gene's germline CDR1 is KGHSH and CDR2 LQKENI. The V and J ends lost 2 bases and 7 bases respectively, with 15 bases between them. This CDR3 contains 14 residues. In nucleotides, the CDR3 is TGTGCCAGCTCACCATGGGACTCTCCCAGAGAGCAGTACTTC. Translating gives CASSPWDSPREQYF.